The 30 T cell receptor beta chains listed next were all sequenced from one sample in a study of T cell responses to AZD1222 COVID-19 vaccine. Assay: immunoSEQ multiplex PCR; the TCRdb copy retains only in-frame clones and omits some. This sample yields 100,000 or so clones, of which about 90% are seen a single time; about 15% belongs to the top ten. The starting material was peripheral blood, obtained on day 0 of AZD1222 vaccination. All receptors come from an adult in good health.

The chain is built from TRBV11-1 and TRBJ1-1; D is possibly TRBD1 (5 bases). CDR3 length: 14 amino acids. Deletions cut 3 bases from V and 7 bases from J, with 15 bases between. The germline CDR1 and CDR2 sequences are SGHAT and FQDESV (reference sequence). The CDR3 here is CASSLGEWGGEAFF. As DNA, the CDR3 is TGTGCCAGCAGCTTGGGCGAGTGGGGCGGTGAAGCTTTCTTT.

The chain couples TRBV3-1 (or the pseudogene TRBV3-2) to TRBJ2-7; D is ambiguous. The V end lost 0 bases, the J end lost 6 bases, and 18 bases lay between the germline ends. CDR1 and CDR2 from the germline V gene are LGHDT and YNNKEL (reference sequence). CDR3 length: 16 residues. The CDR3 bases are TGTGCCAGCAGCCAAGATCCAGGTCTGGTATTAGGCGAGCAGTACTTC. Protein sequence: CASSQDPGLVLGEQYF.

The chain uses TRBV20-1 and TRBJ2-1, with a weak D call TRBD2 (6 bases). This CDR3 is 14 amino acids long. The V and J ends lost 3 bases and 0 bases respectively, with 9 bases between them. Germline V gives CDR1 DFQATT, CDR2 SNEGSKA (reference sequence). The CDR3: CSASREISYNEQFF. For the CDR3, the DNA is TGCAGTGCTAGTCGGGAGATCTCCTACAATGAGCAGTTCTTC.

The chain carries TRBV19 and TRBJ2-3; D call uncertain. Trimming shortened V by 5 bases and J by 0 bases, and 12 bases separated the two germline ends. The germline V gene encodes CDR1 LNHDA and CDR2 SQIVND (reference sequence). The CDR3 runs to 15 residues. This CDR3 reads CASSPDSASTDTQYF. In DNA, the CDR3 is TGTGCCAGTAGTCCCGATTCGGCTAGCACAGATACGCAGTATTTT.

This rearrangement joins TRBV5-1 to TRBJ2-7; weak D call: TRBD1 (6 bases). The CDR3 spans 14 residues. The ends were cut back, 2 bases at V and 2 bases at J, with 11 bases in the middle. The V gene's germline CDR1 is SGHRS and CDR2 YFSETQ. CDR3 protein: CASSFPTGAYEQYF. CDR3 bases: TGCGCCAGCAGCTTCCCGACAGGCGCCTACGAGCAGTACTTC.

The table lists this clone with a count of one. The CDR3 nucleotides read TGTGCCAGCAGCTTGGACCCCCCTATTGCCTACGAGCAGTACTTC. Protein product: CASSLDPPIAYEQYF. This chain uses TRBV5-8 with TRBJ2-7, with D uncertain. Germline V gives CDR1 SGHTS, CDR2 YDEGEE. The V and J ends lost 0 bases and 2 bases respectively, with 12 bases between them. This CDR3 region has 15 residues.

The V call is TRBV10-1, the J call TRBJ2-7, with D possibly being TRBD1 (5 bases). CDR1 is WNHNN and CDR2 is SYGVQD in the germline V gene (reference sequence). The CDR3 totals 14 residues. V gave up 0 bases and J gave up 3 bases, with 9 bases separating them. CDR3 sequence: CASSESRQNYEQYF. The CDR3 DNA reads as TGCGCCAGCAGTGAGTCGAGACAGAACTACGAGCAGTACTTC.

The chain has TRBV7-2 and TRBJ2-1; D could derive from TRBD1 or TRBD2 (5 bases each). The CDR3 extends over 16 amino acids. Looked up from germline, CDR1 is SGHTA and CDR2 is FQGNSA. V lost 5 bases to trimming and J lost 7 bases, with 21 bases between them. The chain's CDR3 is CASSQASGTRFNEQFF. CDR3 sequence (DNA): TGTGCCAGCAGCCAAGCTTCCGGGACCCGCTTTAATGAGCAGTTCTTC.

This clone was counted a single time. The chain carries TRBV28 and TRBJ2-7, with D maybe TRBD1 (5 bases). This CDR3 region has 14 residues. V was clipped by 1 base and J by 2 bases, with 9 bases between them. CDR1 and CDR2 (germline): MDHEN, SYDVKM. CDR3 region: CASSLSLGAYEQYF. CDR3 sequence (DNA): TGTGCCAGCAGTTTATCCCTAGGGGCCTACGAGCAGTACTTC.

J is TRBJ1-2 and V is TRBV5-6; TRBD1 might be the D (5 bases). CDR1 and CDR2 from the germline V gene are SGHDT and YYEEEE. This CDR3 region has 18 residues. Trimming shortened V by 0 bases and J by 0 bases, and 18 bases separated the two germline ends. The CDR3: CASSLGTQAGGSNYGYTF. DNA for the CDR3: TGTGCCAGCAGCTTGGGTACCCAGGCCGGGGGGTCTAACTATGGCTACACCTTC.

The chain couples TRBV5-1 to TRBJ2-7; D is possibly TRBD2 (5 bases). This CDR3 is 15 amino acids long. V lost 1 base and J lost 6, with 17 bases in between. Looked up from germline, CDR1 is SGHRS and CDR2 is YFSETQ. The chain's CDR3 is CASSLMSGGRGEQYF. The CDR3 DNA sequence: TGCGCCAGCAGCTTGATGTCGGGCGGCCGGGGCGAGCAGTACTTC.

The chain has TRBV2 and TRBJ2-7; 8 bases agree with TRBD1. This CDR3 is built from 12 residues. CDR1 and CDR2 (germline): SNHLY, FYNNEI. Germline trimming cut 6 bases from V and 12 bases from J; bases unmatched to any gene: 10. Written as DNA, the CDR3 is TGTGCCAGCAGCTTCGACAGGGGTAGAGGGTACTTC. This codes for CASSFDRGRGYF.

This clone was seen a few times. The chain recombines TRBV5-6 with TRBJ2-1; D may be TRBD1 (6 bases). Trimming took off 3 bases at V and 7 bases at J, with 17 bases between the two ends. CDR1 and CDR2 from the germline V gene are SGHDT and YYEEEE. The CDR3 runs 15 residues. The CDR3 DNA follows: TGTGCCAGCAGCTCCCAAACCACCACAGGGAATGAGCAGTTCTTC. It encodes CASSSQTTTGNEQFF.

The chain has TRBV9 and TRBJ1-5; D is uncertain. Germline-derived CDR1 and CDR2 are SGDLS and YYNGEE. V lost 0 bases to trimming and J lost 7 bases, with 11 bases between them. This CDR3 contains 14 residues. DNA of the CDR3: TGTGCCAGCAGCGTAGGAGGGCTAGGGCAGCCCCAGCATTTT. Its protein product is CASSVGGLGQPQHF. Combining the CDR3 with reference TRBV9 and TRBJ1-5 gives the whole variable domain DSGVTQTPKHLITATGQRVTLRCSPRSGDLSVYWYQQSLDQGLQFLIQYYNGEERAKGNILERFSAQQFPDLHSELNLSSLELGDSALYFCASSVGGLGQPQHFGDGTRLSIL.

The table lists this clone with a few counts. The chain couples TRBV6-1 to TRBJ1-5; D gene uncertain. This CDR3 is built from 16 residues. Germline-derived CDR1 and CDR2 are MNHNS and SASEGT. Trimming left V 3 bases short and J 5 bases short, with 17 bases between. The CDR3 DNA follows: TGTGCCAGCAGTGACAGTTGGGTAGAATACGATCAGCCCCAGCATTTT. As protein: CASSDSWVEYDQPQHF.

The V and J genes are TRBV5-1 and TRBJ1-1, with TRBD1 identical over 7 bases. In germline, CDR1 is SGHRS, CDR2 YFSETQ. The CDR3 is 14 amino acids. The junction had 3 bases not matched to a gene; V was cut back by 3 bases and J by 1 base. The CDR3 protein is CASSSTGRNTEAFF. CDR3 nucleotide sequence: TGCGCCAGCAGCTCGACAGGGAGGAACACTGAAGCTTTCTTT.

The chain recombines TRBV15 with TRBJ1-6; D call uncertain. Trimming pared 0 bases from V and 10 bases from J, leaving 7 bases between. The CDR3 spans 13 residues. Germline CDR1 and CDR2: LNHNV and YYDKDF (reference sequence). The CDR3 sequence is CATSRDRESPLHF. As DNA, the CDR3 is TGTGCCACCAGCAGAGATAGAGAATCACCCCTCCACTTT. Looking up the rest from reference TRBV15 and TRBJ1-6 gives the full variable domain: DAMVIQNPRYQVTQFGKPVTLSCSQTLNHNVMYWYQQKSSQAPKLLFHYYDKDFNNEADTPDNFQSRRPNTSFCFLDIRSPGLGDTAMYLCATSRDRESPLHFGNGTRLTVT.

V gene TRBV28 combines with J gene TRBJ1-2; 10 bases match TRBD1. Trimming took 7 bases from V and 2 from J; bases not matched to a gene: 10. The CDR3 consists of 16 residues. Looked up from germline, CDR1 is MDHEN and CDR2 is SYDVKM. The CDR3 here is CASNPPGQGLNYGYTF. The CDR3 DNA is TGTGCCAGCAATCCTCCGGGACAGGGGTTAAACTATGGCTACACCTTC.

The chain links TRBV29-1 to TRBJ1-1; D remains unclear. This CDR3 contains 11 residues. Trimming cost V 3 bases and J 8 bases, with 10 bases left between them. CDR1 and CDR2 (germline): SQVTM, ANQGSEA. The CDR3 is CSVDTAGEAFF. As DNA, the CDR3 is TGCAGCGTTGATACGGCCGGAGAAGCTTTCTTT.

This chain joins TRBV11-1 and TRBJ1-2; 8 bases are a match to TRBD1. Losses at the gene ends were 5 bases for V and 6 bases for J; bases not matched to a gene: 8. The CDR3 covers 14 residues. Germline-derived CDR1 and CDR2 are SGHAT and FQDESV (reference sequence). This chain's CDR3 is CASSDGQGLHGYTF. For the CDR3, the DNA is TGTGCCAGCAGCGATGGACAGGGCCTCCATGGCTACACCTTC.

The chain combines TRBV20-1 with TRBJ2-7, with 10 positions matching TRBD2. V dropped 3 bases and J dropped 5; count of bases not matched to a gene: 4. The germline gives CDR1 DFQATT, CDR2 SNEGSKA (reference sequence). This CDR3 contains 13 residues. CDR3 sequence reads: CSASLAGVDEQYF. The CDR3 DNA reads TGCAGTGCTAGTCTAGCGGGAGTGGACGAGCAGTACTTC.

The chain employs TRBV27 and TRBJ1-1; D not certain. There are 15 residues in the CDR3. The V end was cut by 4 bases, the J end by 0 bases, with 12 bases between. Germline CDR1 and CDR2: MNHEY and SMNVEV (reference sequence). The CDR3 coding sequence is TGTGCCAGCAGTTCCCCGAGCAGTGTGAACACTGAAGCTTTCTTT. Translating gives CASSSPSSVNTEAFF.

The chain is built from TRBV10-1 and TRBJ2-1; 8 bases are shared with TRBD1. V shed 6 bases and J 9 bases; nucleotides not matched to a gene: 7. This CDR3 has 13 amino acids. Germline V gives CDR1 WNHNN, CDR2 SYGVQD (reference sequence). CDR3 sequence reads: CASSRTGIGEQFF. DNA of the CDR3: TGCGCCAGCAGCCGGACAGGGATCGGTGAGCAGTTCTTC.

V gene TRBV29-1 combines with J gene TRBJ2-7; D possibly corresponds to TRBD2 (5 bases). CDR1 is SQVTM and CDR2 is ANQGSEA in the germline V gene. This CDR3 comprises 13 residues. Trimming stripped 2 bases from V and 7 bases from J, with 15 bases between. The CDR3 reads CSVERSSSGEQYF. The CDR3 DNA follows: TGCAGCGTTGAACGTTCCTCCTCGGGGGAGCAGTACTTC.

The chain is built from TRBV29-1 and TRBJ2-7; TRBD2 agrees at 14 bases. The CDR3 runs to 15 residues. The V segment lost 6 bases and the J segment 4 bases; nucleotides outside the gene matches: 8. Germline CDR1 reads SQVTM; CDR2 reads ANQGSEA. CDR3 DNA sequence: TGCAGCGTCGGGGGACTAGCGGGAGAATGGTACGAGCAGTACTTC. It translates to CSVGGLAGEWYEQYF.

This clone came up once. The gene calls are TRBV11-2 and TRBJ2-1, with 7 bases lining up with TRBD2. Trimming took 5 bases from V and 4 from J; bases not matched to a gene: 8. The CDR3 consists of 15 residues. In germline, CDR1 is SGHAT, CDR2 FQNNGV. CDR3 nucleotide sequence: TGTGCCAGCAGCCTACGGGAGCGGGGTTACAATGAGCAGTTCTTC. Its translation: CASSLRERGYNEQFF.

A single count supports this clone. The CDR3 DNA is TGTGCCAGCAGCCAAGCCTCCGGACTCCGAAAGCCTGATAGCACAGATACGCAGTATTTT. This sequence encodes CASSQASGLRKPDSTDTQYF. The V gene is TRBV4-2, the J gene TRBJ2-3; weak D call: TRBD2 (5 bases). With 1 base removed from V and 0 bases from J, the gap between germline ends came to 23 bases. In germline, CDR1 is LGHNA, CDR2 YNFKEQ. The CDR3 totals 20 residues.

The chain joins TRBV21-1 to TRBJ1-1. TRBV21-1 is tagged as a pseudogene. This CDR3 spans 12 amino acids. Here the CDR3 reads CASSSRRLSAFF. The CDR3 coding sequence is TGTGCCAGCAGCAGTAGGCGATTATCGGCTTTCTTT.

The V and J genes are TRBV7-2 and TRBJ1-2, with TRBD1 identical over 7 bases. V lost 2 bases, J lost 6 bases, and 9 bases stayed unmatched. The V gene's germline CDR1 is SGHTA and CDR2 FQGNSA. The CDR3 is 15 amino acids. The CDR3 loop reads CASSLRGQGVDGYTF. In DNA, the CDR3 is TGTGCCAGCAGCTTACGAGGGCAGGGGGTGGATGGCTACACCTTC.

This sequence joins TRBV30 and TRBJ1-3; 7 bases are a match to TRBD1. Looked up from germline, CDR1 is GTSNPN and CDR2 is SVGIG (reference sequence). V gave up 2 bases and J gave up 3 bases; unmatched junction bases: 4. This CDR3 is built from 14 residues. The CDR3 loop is CAWSRNRGGNTIYF. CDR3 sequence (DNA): TGTGCCTGGAGTCGGAACAGGGGTGGAAACACCATATATTTT.